This T cell receptor beta chain was sequenced for a study of blood T cells in healthy people across ages. Next came a second PCR, run for about 6 to 12 cycles, which used a sample-barcoded 5' primer along with a J-beta primer mix. TCRdb re-called the 5' RACE reads through MiXCR, storing one row per CDR3 protein. Of 1.5 million to 2 million distinct CDR3 sequences in the sample, roughly 27% were seen once. This CDR3 region has 18 residues. Germline assignment: CDR1 SGHAT and CDR2 FQNNGV. V shed 1 base, J shed 1 base, and the junction held 12 bases outside the gene matches. The chain has TRBV11-2 and TRBJ2-5; 7 nucleotides match TRBD2. What was sequenced was blood. The TCR comes from a woman aged 25-40 years in good health. In DNA, the CDR3 is TGTGCCAGCAGCTTAGGACCCCCAGGCGGGGGACTCCAAGAGACCCAGTACTTC. Translation gives CASSLGPPGGGLQETQYF. The entire variable domain, with the rest obtained from reference TRBV11-2 and TRBJ2-5, is as follows: EAGVAQSPRYKIIEKRQSVAFWCNPISGHATLYWYQQILGQGPKLLIQFQNNGVVDDSQLPKDRFSAERLKGVDSTLKIQPAKLEDSAVYLCASSLGPPGGGLQETQYFGPGTRLLVL.